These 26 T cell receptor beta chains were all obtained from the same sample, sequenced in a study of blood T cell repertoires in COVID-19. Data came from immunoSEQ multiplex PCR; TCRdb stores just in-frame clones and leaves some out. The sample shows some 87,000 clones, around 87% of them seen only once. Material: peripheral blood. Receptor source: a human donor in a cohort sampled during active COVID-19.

In DNA form, the CDR3 reads TGTGCCAGCAGACCGGGACTAGCGGGGGCAGATACGCAGTATTTT. It is translated as CASRPGLAGADTQYF. The rearrangement uses TRBV5-4 and TRBJ2-3; 14 positions agree with TRBD2. The CDR3 has 15 amino acids. The germline gives CDR1 SGHNT, CDR2 YYREEE (reference sequence). J lost 4 bases, V lost 5 bases, and 3 bases had no gene match.

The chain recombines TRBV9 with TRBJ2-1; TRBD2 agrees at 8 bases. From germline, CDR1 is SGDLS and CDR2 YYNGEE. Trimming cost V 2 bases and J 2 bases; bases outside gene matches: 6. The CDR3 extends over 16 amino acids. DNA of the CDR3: TGTGCCAGCAGCGTGGGTTCGGGACTAGCCTACAATGAGCAGTTCTTC. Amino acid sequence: CASSVGSGLAYNEQFF.

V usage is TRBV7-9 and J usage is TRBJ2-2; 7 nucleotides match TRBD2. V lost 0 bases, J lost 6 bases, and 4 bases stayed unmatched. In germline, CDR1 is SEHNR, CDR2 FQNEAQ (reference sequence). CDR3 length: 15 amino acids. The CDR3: CASSLAEGRAGELFF. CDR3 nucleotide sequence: TGTGCCAGCAGCTTAGCCGAAGGGAGGGCCGGGGAGCTGTTTTTT.

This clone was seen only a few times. The CDR3 nucleotides read TGCAGCGTTGAGGTAGGGACACTCTACGAGCAGTACTTC. As protein: CSVEVGTLYEQYF. The rearrangement links TRBV29-1 to TRBJ2-7, with D perhaps matching TRBD1 (6 bases). This CDR3 contains 13 residues. Trimming removed 3 bases at V and 3 bases at J, with 12 bases between. Germline-derived CDR1 and CDR2 are SQVTM and ANQGSEA.

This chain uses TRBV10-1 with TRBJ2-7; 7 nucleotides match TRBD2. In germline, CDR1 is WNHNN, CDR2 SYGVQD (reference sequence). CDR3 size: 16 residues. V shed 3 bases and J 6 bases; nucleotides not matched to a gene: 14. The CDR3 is CASSDELGGGSGEQYF. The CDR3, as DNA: TGCGCCAGCAGTGATGAATTGGGGGGAGGGTCGGGCGAGCAGTACTTC.

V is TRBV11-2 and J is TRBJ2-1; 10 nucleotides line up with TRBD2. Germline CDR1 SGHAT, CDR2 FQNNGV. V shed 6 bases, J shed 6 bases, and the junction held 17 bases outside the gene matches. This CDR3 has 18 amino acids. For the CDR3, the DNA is TGTGCCAGCAGTCATCATAACCTAGCGGGGGCCTATGGCAATGAGCAGTTCTTC. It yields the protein CASSHHNLAGAYGNEQFF.

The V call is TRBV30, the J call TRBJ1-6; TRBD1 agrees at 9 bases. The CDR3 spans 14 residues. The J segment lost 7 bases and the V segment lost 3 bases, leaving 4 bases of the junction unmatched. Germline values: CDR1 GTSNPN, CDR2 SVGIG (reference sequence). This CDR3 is CAWSTGTGNSPLHF. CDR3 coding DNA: TGTGCCTGGAGCACCGGGACAGGGAATTCACCCCTCCACTTT.

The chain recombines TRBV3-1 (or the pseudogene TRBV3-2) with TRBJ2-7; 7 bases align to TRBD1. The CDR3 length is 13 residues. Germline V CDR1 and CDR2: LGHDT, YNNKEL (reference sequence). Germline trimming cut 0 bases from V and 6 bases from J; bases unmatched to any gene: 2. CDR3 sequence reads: CASSQDDRAEQYF. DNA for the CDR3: TGTGCCAGCAGCCAAGATGACAGGGCCGAGCAGTACTTC.

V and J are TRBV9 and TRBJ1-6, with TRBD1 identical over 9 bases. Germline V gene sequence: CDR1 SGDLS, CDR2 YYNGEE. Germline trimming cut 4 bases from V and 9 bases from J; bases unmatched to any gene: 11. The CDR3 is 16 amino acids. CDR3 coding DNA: TGTGCCAGCAGCATAACCCGGGACAGGGTCGGTTCACCCCTCCACTTT. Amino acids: CASSITRDRVGSPLHF.

The CDR3 DNA is TGTGCCAGCAGTCCAGGGGACAGGGAAGTCACTGAAGCTTTCTTT. This encodes CASSPGDREVTEAFF. The chain couples TRBV28 to TRBJ1-1; 9 bases align to TRBD1. This CDR3 is built from 15 residues. With V trimmed by 5 bases and J by 4 bases, 8 bases remained unmatched. Germline values: CDR1 MDHEN, CDR2 SYDVKM.

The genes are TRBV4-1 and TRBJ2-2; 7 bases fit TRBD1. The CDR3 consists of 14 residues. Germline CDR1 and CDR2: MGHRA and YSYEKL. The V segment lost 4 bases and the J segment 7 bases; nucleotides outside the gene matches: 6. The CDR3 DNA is TGCGCCAGCAGCCCTATGACAGGGATCGGGGAGCTGTTTTTT. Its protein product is CASSPMTGIGELFF.

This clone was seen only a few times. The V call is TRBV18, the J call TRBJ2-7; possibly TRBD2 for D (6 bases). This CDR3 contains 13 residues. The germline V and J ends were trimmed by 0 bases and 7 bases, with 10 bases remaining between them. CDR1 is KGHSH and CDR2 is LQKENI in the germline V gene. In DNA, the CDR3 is TGTGCCAGCTCACCACCAGGAGGGGTTGAGCAGTACTTC. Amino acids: CASSPPGGVEQYF.

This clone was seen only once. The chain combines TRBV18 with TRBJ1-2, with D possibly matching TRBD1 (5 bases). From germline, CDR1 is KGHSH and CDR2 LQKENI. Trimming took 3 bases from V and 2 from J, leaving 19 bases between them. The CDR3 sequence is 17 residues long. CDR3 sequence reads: CASSPNRTRVLNYGYTF. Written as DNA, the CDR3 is TGTGCCAGCTCACCCAACAGGACCAGAGTCTTAAACTATGGCTACACCTTC.

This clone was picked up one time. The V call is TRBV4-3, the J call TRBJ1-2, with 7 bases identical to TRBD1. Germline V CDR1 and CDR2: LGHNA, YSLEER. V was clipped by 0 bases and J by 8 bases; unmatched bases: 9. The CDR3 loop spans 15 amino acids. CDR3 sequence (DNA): TGCGCCAGCAGCCAAGAGTTTGAGGGGGCGGGAGGCTACACCTTC. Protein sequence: CASSQEFEGAGGYTF.

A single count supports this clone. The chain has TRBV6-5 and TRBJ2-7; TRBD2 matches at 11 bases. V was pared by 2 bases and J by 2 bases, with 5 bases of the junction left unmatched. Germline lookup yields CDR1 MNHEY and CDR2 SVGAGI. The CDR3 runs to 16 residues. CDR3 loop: CASSYPLAGGTYEQYF. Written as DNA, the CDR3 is TGTGCCAGCAGTTACCCCCTAGCGGGGGGTACCTACGAGCAGTACTTC.

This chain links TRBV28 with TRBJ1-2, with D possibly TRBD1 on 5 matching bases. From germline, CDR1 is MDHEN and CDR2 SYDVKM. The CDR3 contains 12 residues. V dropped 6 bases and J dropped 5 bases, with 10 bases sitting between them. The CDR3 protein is CASSLTAYGYTF. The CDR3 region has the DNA TGTGCCAGCAGCCTGACAGCTTATGGCTACACCTTC.

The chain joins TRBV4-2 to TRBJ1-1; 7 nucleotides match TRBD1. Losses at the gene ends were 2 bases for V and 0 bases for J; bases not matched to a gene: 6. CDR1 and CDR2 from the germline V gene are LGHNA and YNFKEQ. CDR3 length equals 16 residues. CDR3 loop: CASSQFGQGVNTEAFF. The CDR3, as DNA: TGTGCCAGCAGCCAATTCGGGCAGGGGGTGAACACTGAAGCTTTCTTT.

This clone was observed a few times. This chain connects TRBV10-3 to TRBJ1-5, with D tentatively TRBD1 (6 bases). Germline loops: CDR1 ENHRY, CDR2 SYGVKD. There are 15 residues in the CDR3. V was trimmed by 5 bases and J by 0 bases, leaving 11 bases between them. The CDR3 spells CAISTGILSNQPQHF. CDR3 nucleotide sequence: TGTGCCATCAGTACAGGGATTCTTAGCAATCAGCCCCAGCATTTT.

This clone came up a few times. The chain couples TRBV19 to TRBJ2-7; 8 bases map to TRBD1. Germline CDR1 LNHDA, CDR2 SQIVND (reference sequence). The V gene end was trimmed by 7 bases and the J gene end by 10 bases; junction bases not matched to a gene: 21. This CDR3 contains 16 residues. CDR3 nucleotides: TGTGCCAGTATCAGGACAGGGAGTTTGCGGCCTACGATACAGTACTTC. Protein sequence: CASIRTGSLRPTIQYF.

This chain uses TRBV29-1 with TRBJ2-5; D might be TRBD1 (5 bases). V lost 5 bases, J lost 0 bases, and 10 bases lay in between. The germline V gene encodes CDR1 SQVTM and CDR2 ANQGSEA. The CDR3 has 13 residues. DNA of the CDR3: TGCAGCGTTACGCCAGGGTACCAAGAGACCCAGTACTTC. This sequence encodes CSVTPGYQETQYF.

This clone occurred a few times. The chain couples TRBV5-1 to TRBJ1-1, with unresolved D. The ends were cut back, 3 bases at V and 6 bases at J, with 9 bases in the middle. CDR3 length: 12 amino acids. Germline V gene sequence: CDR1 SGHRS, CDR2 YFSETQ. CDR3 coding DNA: TGCGCCAGCAGCTCGGACTTGGCTGAAGCTTTCTTT. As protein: CASSSDLAEAFF.

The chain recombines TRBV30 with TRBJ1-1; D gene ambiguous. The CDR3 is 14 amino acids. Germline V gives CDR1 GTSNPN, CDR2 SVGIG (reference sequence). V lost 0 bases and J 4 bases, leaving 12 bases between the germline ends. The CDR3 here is CAWSVLLGTTEAFF. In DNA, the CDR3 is TGTGCCTGGAGTGTACTCCTGGGCACCACTGAAGCTTTCTTT.

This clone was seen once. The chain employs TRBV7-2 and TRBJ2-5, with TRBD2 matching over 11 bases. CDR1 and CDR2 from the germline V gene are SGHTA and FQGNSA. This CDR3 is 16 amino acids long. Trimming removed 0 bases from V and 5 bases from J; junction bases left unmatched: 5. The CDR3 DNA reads TGTGCCAGCAGCTTAGCTAGCGGGGGGGCACAGGAGACCCAGTACTTC. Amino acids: CASSLASGGAQETQYF.

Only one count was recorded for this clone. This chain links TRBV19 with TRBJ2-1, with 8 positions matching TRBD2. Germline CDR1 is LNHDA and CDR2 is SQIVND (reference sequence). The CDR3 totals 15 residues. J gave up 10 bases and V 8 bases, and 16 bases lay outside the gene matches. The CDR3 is CASQEGGGRSREQFF. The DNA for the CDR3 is TGTGCCAGTCAAGAGGGCGGGGGGAGATCCAGAGAGCAGTTCTTC.

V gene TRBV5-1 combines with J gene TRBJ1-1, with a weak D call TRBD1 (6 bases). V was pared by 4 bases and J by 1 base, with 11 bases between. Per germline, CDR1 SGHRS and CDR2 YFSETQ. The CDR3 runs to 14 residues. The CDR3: CASSHTDRNTEAFF. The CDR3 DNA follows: TGCGCCAGCAGCCATACGGACAGGAACACTGAAGCTTTCTTT.

The CDR3 DNA follows: TGTGCCAGCAGCGCCCCCTCCGGACTACCTAACACCGGGGAGCTGTTTTTT. Its translation is CASSAPSGLPNTGELFF. The chain joins TRBV7-6 to TRBJ2-2, with a weak D call TRBD2 (6 bases). CDR1 and CDR2 from the germline V gene are SGHVS and FNYEAQ. V lost 5 bases to trimming and J lost 2 bases, with 18 bases between them. This CDR3 has 17 residues.